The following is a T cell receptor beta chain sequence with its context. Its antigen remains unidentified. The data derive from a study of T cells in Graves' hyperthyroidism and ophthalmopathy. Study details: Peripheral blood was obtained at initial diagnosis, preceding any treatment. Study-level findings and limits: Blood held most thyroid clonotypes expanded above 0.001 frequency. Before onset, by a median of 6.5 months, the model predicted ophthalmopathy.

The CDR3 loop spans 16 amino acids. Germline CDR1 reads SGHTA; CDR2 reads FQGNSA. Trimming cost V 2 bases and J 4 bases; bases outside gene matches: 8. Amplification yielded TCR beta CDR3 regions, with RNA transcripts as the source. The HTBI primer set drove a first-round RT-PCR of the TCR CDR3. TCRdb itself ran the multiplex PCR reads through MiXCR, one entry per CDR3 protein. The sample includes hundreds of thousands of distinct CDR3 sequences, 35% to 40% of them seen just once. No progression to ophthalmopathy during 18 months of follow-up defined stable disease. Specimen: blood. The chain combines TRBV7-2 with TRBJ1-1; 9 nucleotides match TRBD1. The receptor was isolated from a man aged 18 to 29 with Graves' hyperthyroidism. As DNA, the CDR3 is TGTGCCAGCAGCTTACTGGGACAGGGAGGATTCACTGAAGCTTTCTTT. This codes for CASSLLGQGGFTEAFF.